This T cell receptor (beta chain) was obtained from a study of Ad26.COV2.S vaccination and SARS-CoV-2 variants. Study summary: Intramuscular Ad26.COV2.S at 5x10^10 or 1x10^11 viral particles. Study-level findings and limits: Vaccine and placebo groups showed comparable non-spike TCR breadth. Responses of spike-specific T cells (both CD8+ and CD4+) reportedly showed substantial breadth after vaccination.

Treatment: 19 received Ad26.COV2.S at low or high dose, single or two shots; 5 received placebo; per-sample allocation not given. All samples were drawn on day 63, counting from the first vaccine or placebo injection. It was an adult aged 18-55 years in Boston who was the donor. Comment on this clone: The antigen remains unidentified.

CDR3 length: 14 residues. The junction had 1 base not matched to a gene; V was cut back by 4 bases and J by 1 base. Germline-derived CDR1 and CDR2 are MNHEY and SMNVEV (reference sequence). TCRdb's table, derived via immunoSEQ multiplex PCR, lists solely in-frame clones and lacks some. The sample contains approximately 300,000 clones, around 84% of which appear only once. The sequencing used peripheral blood, collected in a trial of Ad26.COV2.S vaccine versus placebo. V gene TRBV27 combines with J gene TRBJ1-2, with 9 bases that match TRBD1. The source is a person aged 18 to 65 who received the Ad26.COV2.S COVID-19 vaccine or a placebo. As DNA, the CDR3 is TGTGCCAGCAGTTCGGGACAGGGTAACTATGGCTACACCTTC. The encoded protein is CASSSGQGNYGYTF.